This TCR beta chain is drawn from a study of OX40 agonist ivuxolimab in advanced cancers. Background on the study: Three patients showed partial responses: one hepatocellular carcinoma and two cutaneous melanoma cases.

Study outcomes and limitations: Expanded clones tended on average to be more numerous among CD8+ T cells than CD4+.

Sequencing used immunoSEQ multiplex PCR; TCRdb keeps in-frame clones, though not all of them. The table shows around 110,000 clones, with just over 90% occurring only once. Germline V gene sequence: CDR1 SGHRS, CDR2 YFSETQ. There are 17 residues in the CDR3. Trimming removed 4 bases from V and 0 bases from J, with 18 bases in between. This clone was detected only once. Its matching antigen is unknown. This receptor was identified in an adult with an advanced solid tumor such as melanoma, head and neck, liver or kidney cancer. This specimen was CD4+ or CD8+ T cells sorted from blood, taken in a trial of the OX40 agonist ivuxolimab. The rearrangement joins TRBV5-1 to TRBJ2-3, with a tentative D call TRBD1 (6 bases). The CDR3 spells CASSPRTAYSSTDTQYF. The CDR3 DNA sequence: TGCGCCAGCAGCCCCCGGACAGCTTACTCTAGCACAGATACGCAGTATTTT.